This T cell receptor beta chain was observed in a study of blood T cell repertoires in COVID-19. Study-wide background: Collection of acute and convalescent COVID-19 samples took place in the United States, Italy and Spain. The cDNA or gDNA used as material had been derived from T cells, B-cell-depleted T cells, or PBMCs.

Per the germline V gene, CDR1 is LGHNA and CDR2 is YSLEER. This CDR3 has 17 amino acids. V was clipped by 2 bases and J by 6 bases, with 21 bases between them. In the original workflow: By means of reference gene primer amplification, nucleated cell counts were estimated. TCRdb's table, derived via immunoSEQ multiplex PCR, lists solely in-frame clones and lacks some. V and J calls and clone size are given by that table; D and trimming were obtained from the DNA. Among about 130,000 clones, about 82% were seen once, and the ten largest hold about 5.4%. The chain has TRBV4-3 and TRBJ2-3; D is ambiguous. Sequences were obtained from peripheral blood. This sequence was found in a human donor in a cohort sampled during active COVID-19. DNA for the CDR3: TGCGCCAGCAGCCAATATATGAACTTTGCGCCTTTTGATACGCAGTATTTT. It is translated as CASSQYMNFAPFDTQYF.